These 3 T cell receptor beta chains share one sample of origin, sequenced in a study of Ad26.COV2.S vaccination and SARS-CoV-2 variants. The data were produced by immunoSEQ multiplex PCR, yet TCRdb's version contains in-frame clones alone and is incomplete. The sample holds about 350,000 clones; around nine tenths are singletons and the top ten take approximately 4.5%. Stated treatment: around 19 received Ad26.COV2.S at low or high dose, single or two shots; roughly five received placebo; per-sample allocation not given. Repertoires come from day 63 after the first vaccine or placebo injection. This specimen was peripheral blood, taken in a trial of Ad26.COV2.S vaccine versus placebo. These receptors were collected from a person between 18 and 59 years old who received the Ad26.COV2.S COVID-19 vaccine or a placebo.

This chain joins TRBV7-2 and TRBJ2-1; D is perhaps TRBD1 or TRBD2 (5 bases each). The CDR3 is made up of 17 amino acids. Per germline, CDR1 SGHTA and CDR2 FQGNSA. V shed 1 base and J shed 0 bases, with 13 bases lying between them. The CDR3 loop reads CASSLVSTRGSYNEQFF. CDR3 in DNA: TGTGCCAGCAGCTTAGTTTCCACTAGGGGCTCCTACAATGAGCAGTTCTTC.

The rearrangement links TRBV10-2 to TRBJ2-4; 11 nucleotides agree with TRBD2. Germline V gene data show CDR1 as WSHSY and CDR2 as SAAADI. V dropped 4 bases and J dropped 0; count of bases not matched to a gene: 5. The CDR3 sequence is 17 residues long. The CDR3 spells CASSAGLADIAKNIQYF. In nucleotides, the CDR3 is TGCGCCAGCAGTGCGGGACTAGCGGACATAGCCAAAAACATTCAGTACTTC.

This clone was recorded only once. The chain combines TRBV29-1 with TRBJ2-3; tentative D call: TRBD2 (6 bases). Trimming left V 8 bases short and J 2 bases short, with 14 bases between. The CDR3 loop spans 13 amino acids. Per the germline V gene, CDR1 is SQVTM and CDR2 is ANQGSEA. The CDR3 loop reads CSSLSGITDTQYF. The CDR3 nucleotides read TGCAGCTCCCTTAGCGGAATCACAGATACGCAGTATTTT.